This entry concerns a single T cell receptor (beta chain). Its antigen remains unknown. CDR3 size: 15 residues. From germline, CDR1 is SEHNR and CDR2 FQNEAQ (reference sequence). V gave up 1 base and J gave up 2 bases; unmatched junction bases: 2. This sample is part of a study of graft-versus-host responses after intestinal transplantation. Overall study context: Recipients uniformly received anti-thymocyte globulin induction, followed by tacrolimus and steroids for 2 to 4 years.

Sequencing was performed with immunoSEQ multiplex PCR; in TCRdb, only in-frame clones are kept and a portion is missing. The top ten hold about 0.4% of the sample, which has under 100,000 clones, around 90% seen once. This chain links TRBV7-9 with TRBJ2-3; 8 positions match TRBD1. The sequence was collected from a human donor who was the organ donor for an intestinal transplant. Sequencing was performed on unstimulated CD8+ T cells sorted from spleen or lymph node cells, taken before transplant. In nucleotides, the CDR3 is TGTGCCAGCAGCTTAGGGGGACAGGACACAGATACGCAGTATTTT. It translates to CASSLGGQDTDTQYF.